Listed here are 11 T cell receptor beta chains from one sample, sequenced in a study of OX40 agonist ivuxolimab in advanced cancers. The data were produced by immunoSEQ multiplex PCR, yet TCRdb's version contains in-frame clones alone and is incomplete. This table holds tens of thousands of clones, 70% to 85% found once. Sequenced material: CD4+ or CD8+ T cells sorted from blood, taken in a trial of the OX40 agonist ivuxolimab. Receptor source: an adult with an advanced solid tumor such as melanoma, head and neck, liver or kidney cancer.

Concerning this clone itself: Compared with germline, one end of the junction differs, possibly owing to a read error. V and J are TRBV6-5 and TRBJ2-7; no definite D call. Per germline, CDR1 MNHEY and CDR2 SVGAGI. The CDR3 is made up of 13 amino acids. CDR3 DNA sequence: TGTGCCACCAGTATCGGTCTGATGGACGAGCAGTACTTC. It specifies CATSIGLMDEQYF.

This rearrangement joins TRBV6-6 to TRBJ1-6, with D unclear. This CDR3 contains 13 residues. The germline V and J ends were trimmed by 8 bases and 10 bases, with 15 bases remaining between them. From germline, CDR1 is MNHNY and CDR2 SVGAGI (reference sequence). CDR3 amino acids: CASASTSGSPLHF. CDR3 sequence (DNA): TGTGCCAGCGCCAGTACTAGCGGCTCACCCCTCCACTTT.

The chain carries TRBV9 and TRBJ2-1; a weak D match, TRBD2 (5 bases). Trimming removed 0 bases from V and 7 bases from J, with 17 bases in between. CDR1 is SGDLS, CDR2 YYNGEE, per germline. The CDR3 length is 16 residues. The CDR3 sequence is CASSVVGTDLRNEQFF. The CDR3 DNA sequence: TGTGCCAGCAGCGTAGTTGGCACGGACTTGCGGAATGAGCAGTTCTTC.

This clone was detected a few times. A read error may account for a junction end that differs from germline. V is TRBV6-6 and J is TRBJ2-4; 7 bases line up with TRBD1. The CDR3 runs to 12 residues. The germline V gene has CDR1 MNHNY and CDR2 SVGAGI (reference sequence). The CDR3 nucleotides are TGTGCCAGCAGTTACTCCGACAGGGAATGGGACTTC. Translated: CASSYSDREWDF.

The chain is built from TRBV5-8 and TRBJ2-5; unclear D gene. Trimming pared 1 base from V and 5 bases from J, leaving 9 bases between. Germline assignment: CDR1 SGHTS and CDR2 YDEGEE. This CDR3 is built from 13 residues. For the CDR3, the DNA is TGTGCCAGCAGCTTGATGTTATTGGAGACCCAGTACTTC. It codes for CASSLMLLETQYF.

This clone has more than one count but fewer than ten. This chain uses TRBV27 with TRBJ2-1; TRBD1 aligns across 10 bases. This CDR3 has 16 residues. The germline gives CDR1 MNHEY, CDR2 SMNVEV (reference sequence). The V and J ends lost 5 bases and 6 bases, in that order; junction bases with no gene match: 10. The CDR3 bases are TGTGCCAGCAGTGGGGCTAGGGACAGGGGTCTCAATGAGCAGTTCTTC. The encoded protein is CASSGARDRGLNEQFF.

The chain recombines TRBV19 with TRBJ2-3; the D is unclear. Trimming took off 4 bases at V and 0 bases at J, with 11 bases between the two ends. The germline gives CDR1 LNHDA, CDR2 SQIVND (reference sequence). The CDR3 covers 15 residues. The CDR3 coding sequence is TGTGCCAGTAGTAGGGCGACAATAAGCACAGATACGCAGTATTTT. Translating gives CASSRATISTDTQYF.

The J gene is TRBJ1-3, the V gene TRBV4-2; D gene unclear. The ends were cut back, 5 bases at V and 0 bases at J, with 17 bases in the middle. Germline-derived CDR1 and CDR2 are LGHNA and YNFKEQ. The CDR3 runs 17 residues. This CDR3 is CASSASSPRDSGNTIYF. The CDR3 DNA reads TGTGCCAGCAGCGCTTCTTCTCCCCGGGACTCTGGAAACACCATATATTTT.

This clone is a singleton in its sample. This sequence joins TRBV7-2 and TRBJ2-7; D call uncertain. The CDR3 is 19 residues long. With 5 bases removed from V and 4 bases from J, the gap between germline ends came to 30 bases. CDR1 is SGHTA and CDR2 is FQGNSA in the germline V gene. In DNA form, the CDR3 reads TGTGCCAGCAGCCGAATAAGGGTATATCGAGGCTCTCCCCTTTACGAGCAGTACTTC. Translation gives CASSRIRVYRGSPLYEQYF.

This chain uses TRBV2 with TRBJ2-7; no clear D gene. V lost 9 bases and J 6 bases, leaving 12 bases between the germline ends. Germline assignment: CDR1 SNHLY and CDR2 FYNNEI. The CDR3 extends over 11 amino acids. Written as DNA, the CDR3 is TGTGCCAGTCAACCCTTCTCCGAGCAGTACTTC. Protein: CASQPFSEQYF. The full variable domain, in which reference TRBV2 and TRBJ2-7 provide the parts outside the CDR3, is EPEVTQTPSHQVTQMGQEVILRCVPISNHLYFYWYRQILGQKVEFLVSFYNNEISEKSEIFDDQFSVERPDGSNFTLKIRSTKLEDSAMYFCASQPFSEQYFGPGTRLTVT.

V is TRBV7-9 and J is TRBJ2-3; D could derive from TRBD1 or TRBD2 (5 bases each). The CDR3 has 14 residues. Trimming shortened V by 4 bases and J by 0 bases, and 8 bases separated the two germline ends. Per the germline V gene, CDR1 is SEHNR and CDR2 is FQNEAQ (reference sequence). The CDR3 is CASSWGSSTDTQYF. The CDR3 DNA reads TGTGCCAGCAGCTGGGGGTCTAGCACAGATACGCAGTATTTT.